What follows describes a single T cell receptor beta chain. Antigen specificity is unknown. The CDR3 has 19 amino acids. Between the trimmed V and J ends, which lost 1 base and 0 bases, there was a span of 19 bases. CDR1 and CDR2 (germline): KGHSH, LQKENI. The repertoire was sequenced with immunoSEQ multiplex PCR; TCRdb's copy has only in-frame clones and lacks some. The repertoire holds more than 200,000 clones, with 65% to 70% as singletons. The data belong to a study of shared clonotypes between healthy human individuals. Findings of the study overall: For sorted subsets, rarefaction showed incomplete sequencing despite large depth. Few donors limited the genetic and exposure-history diversity represented.

The rearrangement uses TRBV18 and TRBJ1-3, with D tentatively TRBD1 (5 bases). Input material: memory CD4+ T cells sorted from blood. Subset meaning: CD45RA-negative fraction. This TCR was recovered from a young man in good health. This CDR3 is CASSPRRPGLADSGNTIYF. The CDR3 region has the DNA TGTGCCAGCTCACCACGGAGGCCGGGACTCGCGGACTCTGGAAACACCATATATTTT.